The 12 T cell receptor beta chains below all came from one sample that was sequenced in a study of T cell responses to AZD1222 COVID-19 vaccine. The data were produced by immunoSEQ multiplex PCR, yet TCRdb's version contains in-frame clones alone and is incomplete. The sample records around 210,000 clones, 90% to 95% being singletons. Sequenced here: peripheral blood, sampled 28 days after the second dose of the MenACWY control vaccine. Every receptor here comes from an adult who received the MenACWY meningococcal vaccine as a control.

V and J are TRBV5-4 and TRBJ2-7, with D maybe TRBD2 (5 bases). Trimming removed 4 bases at V and 6 bases at J, with 20 bases between. This CDR3 is 15 amino acids long. Germline CDR1 SGHNT, CDR2 YYREEE (reference sequence). CDR3 sequence reads: CASSHPLADPREQYF. DNA of the CDR3: TGTGCCAGCAGCCACCCCCTAGCCGACCCCCGCGAGCAGTACTTC.

V and J are TRBV7-9 and TRBJ2-7; D ambiguous. The V end was cut by 5 bases, the J end by 2 bases, with 7 bases between. Germline assignment: CDR1 SEHNR and CDR2 FQNEAQ (reference sequence). The CDR3 contains 12 residues. As DNA, the CDR3 is TGTGCCAGCAGCGTACTGCCCTACGAGCAGTACTTC. It is translated as CASSVLPYEQYF. Combining the CDR3 with reference TRBV7-9 and TRBJ2-7 gives the whole variable domain DTGVSQNPRHKITKRGQNVTFRCDPISEHNRLYWYRQTLGQGPEFLTYFQNEAQLEKSRLLSDRFSAERPKGSFSTLEIQRTEQGDSAMYLCASSVLPYEQYFGPGTRLTVT.

The V gene is TRBV2, the J gene TRBJ1-5; D perhaps matches TRBD1 (6 bases). Germline-derived CDR1 and CDR2 are SNHLY and FYNNEI. V was cut by 5 bases and J by 3 bases, with 11 bases left in between. This CDR3 comprises 14 residues. CDR3 amino acids: CASSRTAPNQPQHF. CDR3 in DNA: TGTGCCAGCAGTAGGACAGCTCCCAATCAGCCCCAGCATTTT.

The chain recombines TRBV27 with TRBJ2-1, with TRBD1 identical over 8 bases. The CDR3 is made up of 14 amino acids. The ends lost 3 bases at V and 6 bases at J; junction bases unmatched: 4. Germline V gene lookup returns CDR1 MNHEY and CDR2 SMNVEV (reference sequence). This CDR3 is CASSFQGASNEQFF. CDR3 DNA: TGTGCCAGCAGTTTCCAGGGGGCTAGCAATGAGCAGTTCTTC.

The rearrangement links TRBV6-5 to TRBJ1-2, with 7 bases aligning to TRBD1. Losses at the gene ends were 4 bases for V and 5 bases for J; bases not matched to a gene: 4. The CDR3 has 13 residues. CDR1 is MNHEY, CDR2 SVGAGI, per germline. CDR3 in DNA: TGTGCCAGCAGTTTCCCGGGACAGTATGGCTACACCTTC. This codes for CASSFPGQYGYTF.

This clone showed up just once. The V and J genes are TRBV7-6 and TRBJ1-5; D gene uncertain. V gave up 0 bases and J gave up 0 bases, with 9 bases separating them. Germline V gene data show CDR1 as SGHVS and CDR2 as FNYEAQ. This CDR3 is built from 16 residues. The CDR3 region is CASSLAGPYSNQPQHF. Written as DNA, the CDR3 is TGTGCCAGCAGCTTAGCAGGACCTTATAGCAATCAGCCCCAGCATTTT.

This chain uses TRBV19 with TRBJ2-3; 9 nucleotides line up with TRBD2. Germline loops: CDR1 LNHDA, CDR2 SQIVND (reference sequence). The CDR3 covers 16 residues. Trimming took 5 bases from V and 5 from J; bases not matched to a gene: 11. The CDR3 spells CASSLAGRAGGDTQYF. The CDR3 coding sequence is TGTGCCAGTAGTTTAGCGGGTCGAGCGGGGGGAGATACGCAGTATTTT.

The chain has TRBV5-4 and TRBJ2-7, with 8 nucleotides matching TRBD2. V was pared by 2 bases and J by 7 bases, with 8 bases of the junction left unmatched. Germline lookup yields CDR1 SGHNT and CDR2 YYREEE (reference sequence). CDR3 length equals 14 residues. The chain's CDR3 is CASSFVGGAGEQYF. The CDR3 bases are TGTGCCAGCAGCTTCGTCGGGGGGGCGGGTGAGCAGTACTTC.

This sequence joins TRBV6-5 and TRBJ2-2; 10 bases agree with TRBD1. The J segment lost 3 bases and the V segment lost 7 bases, leaving 2 bases of the junction unmatched. The germline gives CDR1 MNHEY, CDR2 SVGAGI. The CDR3 sequence is 14 residues long. CDR3 in DNA: TGTGCCAGCACTGGGACAGGGGACACCGGGGAGCTGTTTTTT. Translated, it gives CASTGTGDTGELFF.

CDR3 amino acids: CAWRPGLATSTDTQYF. CDR3 DNA sequence: TGTGCCTGGAGACCGGGACTAGCGACTAGCACAGATACGCAGTATTTT. This sequence joins TRBV30 and TRBJ2-3; 10 nucleotides match TRBD2. This CDR3 has 16 residues. Germline trimming cut 3 bases from V and 0 bases from J; bases unmatched to any gene: 6. Germline CDR1 reads GTSNPN; CDR2 reads SVGIG (reference sequence).

CDR3 coding DNA: TGTGCCTGGAGTCAGGACGTCGAGACTCAGCCCCAGCATTTT. This gives the protein CAWSQDVETQPQHF. The chain uses TRBV30 and TRBJ1-5; D is undetermined. Trimming removed 2 bases from V and 6 bases from J, with 14 bases in between. Germline values: CDR1 GTSNPN, CDR2 SVGIG (reference sequence). The CDR3 length is 14 residues.

The chain has TRBV5-6 and TRBJ1-6, with no clear D. Trimming removed 0 bases at V and 7 bases at J, with 5 bases between. The CDR3 has 13 amino acids. CDR1 and CDR2 from the germline V gene are SGHDT and YYEEEE. The CDR3 coding sequence is TGTGCCAGCAGCTTGGGAAGAAATTCACCCCTCCACTTT. Amino acids: CASSLGRNSPLHF.